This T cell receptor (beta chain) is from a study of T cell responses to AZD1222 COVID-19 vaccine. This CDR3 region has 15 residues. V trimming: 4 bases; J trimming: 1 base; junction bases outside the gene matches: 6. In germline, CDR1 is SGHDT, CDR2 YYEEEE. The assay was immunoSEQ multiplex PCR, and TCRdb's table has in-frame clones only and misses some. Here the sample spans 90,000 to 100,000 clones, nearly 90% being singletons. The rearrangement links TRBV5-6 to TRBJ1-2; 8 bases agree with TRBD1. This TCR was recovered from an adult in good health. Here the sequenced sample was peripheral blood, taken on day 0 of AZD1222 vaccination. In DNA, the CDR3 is TGTGCCAGCAGCCCAGGGACAGGAGTTAACTATGGCTACACCTTC. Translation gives CASSPGTGVNYGYTF.